This TCR beta chain was documented in a study of cytomegalovirus exposure and HLA in healthy donors. It was with 60 Vbeta and 13 Jbeta primers that the PCR ran. Produced via immunoSEQ multiplex PCR; TCRdb's table is partial and in-frame only. The table has about 160,000 clones, approximately 88% seen once. The V gene's germline CDR1 is GTSNPN and CDR2 SVGIG (reference sequence). This CDR3 is built from 13 residues. V was cut by 3 bases and J by 6 bases, with 14 bases left in between. The receptor was derived from a boy between 2 and 10 years old in good health and CMV-seronegative. Sequences were obtained from PBMCs. This rearrangement joins TRBV30 to TRBJ1-1; D remains unclear. This CDR3 is CAWRTEGMAEAFF. CDR3 bases: TGTGCCTGGAGGACGGAGGGAATGGCTGAAGCTTTCTTT.